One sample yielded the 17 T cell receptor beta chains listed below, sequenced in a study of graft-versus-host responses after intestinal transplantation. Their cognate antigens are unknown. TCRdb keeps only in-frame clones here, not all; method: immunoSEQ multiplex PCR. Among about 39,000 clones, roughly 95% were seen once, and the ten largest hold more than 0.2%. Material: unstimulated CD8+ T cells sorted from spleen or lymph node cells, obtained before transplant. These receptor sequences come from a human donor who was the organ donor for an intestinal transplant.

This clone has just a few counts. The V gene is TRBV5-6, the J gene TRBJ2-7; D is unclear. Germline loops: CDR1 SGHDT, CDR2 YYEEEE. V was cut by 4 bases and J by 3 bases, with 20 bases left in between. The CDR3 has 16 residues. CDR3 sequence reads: CASSPWSSRGVYEQYF. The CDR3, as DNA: TGTGCCAGCAGCCCCTGGAGCAGTAGAGGAGTCTACGAGCAGTACTTC.

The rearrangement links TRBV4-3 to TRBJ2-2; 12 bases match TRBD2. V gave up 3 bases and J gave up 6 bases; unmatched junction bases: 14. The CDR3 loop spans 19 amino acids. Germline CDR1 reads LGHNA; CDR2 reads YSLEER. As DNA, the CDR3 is TGCGCCAGCAGCCAGAGGCCGACTAGCGGGGGTGGGATTCCCGGGGAGCTGTTTTTT. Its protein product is CASSQRPTSGGGIPGELFF.

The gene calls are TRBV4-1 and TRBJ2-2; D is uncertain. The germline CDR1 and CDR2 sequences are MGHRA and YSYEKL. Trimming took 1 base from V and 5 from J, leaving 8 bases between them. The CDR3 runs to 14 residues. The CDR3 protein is CASSQGIGTGELFF. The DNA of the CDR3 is TGCGCCAGCAGCCAAGGAATAGGTACCGGGGAGCTGTTTTTT.

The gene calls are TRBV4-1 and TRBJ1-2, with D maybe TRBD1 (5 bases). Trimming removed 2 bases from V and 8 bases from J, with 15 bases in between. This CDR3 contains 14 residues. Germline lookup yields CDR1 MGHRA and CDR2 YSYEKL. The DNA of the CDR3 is TGCGCCAGCAGCCAACCTGGGGGGGGAGAGGGCTACACCTTC. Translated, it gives CASSQPGGGEGYTF.

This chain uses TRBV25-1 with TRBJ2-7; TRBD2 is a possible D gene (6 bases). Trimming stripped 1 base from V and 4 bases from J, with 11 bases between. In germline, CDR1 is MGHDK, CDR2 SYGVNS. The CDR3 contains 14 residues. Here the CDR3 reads CASSESSGGYEQYF. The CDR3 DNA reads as TGTGCCAGCAGTGAATCGTCCGGGGGTTACGAGCAGTACTTC.

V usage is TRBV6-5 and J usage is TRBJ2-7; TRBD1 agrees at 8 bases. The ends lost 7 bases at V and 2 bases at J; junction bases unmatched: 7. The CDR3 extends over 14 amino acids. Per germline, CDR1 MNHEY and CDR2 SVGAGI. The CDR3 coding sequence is TGTGCCAGCAATCGACAGGGGATCCCCTACGAGCAGTACTTC. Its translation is CASNRQGIPYEQYF.

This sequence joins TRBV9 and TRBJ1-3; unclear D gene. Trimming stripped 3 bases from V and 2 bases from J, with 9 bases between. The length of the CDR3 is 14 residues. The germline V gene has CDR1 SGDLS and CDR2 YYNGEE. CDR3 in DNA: TGTGCCAGCAGCGGAGCGGCCACTGGAAACACCATATATTTT. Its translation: CASSGAATGNTIYF.

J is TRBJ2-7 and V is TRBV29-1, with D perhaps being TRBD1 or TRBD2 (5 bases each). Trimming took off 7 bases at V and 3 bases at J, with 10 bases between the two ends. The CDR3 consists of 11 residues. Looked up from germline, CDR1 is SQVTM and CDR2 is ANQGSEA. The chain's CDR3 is CSARDGYEQYF. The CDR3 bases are TGCAGCGCCCGGGACGGCTACGAGCAGTACTTC.

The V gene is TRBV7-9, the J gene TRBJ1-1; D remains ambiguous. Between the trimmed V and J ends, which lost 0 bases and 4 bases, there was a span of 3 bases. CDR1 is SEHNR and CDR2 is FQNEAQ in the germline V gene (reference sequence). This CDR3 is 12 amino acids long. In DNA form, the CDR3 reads TGTGCCAGCAGCTTAGCCGTCACTGAAGCTTTCTTT. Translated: CASSLAVTEAFF.

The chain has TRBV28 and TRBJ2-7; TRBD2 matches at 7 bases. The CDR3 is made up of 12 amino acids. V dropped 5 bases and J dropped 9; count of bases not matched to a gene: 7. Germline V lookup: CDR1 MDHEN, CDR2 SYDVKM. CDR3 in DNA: TGTGCCAGCAGTGGCCCGGGAGGCGCGCAGTACTTC. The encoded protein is CASSGPGGAQYF.

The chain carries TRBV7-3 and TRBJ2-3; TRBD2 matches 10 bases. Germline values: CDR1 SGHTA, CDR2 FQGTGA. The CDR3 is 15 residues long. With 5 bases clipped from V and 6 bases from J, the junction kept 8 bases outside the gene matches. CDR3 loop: CASSPSGGGMDTQYF. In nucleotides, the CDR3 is TGTGCCAGCAGCCCAAGCGGGGGGGGCATGGATACGCAGTATTTT.

The CDR3 loop is CATSRDRGRNEQFF. The CDR3, as DNA: TGTGCCACCAGCAGAGATCGGGGGAGGAATGAGCAGTTCTTC. J is TRBJ2-1 and V is TRBV15; D perhaps matches TRBD2 (6 bases). CDR1 is LNHNV and CDR2 is YYDKDF in the germline V gene (reference sequence). Trimming removed 0 bases at V and 7 bases at J, with 10 bases between. The CDR3 contains 14 residues.

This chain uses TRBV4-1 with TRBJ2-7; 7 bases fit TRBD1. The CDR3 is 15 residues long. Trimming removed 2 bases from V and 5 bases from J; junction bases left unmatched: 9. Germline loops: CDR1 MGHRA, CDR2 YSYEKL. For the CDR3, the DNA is TGCGCCAGCAGCCAATTTGACAGGGCGGTCGACGAGCAGTACTTC. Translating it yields CASSQFDRAVDEQYF.

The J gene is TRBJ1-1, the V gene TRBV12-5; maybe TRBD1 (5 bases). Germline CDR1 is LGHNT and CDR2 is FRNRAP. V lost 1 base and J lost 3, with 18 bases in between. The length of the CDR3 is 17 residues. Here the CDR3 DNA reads TGTGCTAGTGGTTTGGCCACGGGGGGTGAGGAGGACACTGAAGCTTTCTTT. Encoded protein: CASGLATGGEEDTEAFF. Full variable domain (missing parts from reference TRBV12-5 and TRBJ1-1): DARVTQTPRHKVTEMGQEVTMRCQPILGHNTVFWYRQTMMQGLELLAYFRNRAPLDDSGMPKDRFSAEMPDATLATLKIQPSEPRDSAVYFCASGLATGGEEDTEAFFGQGTRLTVV.

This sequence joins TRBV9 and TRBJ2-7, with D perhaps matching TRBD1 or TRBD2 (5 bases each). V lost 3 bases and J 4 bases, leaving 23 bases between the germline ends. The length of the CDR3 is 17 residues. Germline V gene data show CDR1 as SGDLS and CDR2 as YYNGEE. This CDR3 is CASSADPGTPGHYEQYF. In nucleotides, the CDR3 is TGTGCCAGCAGCGCCGACCCCGGGACCCCCGGCCATTACGAGCAGTACTTC.

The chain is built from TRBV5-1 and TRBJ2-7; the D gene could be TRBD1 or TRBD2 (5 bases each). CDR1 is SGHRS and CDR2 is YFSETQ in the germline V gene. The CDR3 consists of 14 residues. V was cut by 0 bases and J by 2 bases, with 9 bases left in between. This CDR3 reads CASSLGGTTYEQYF. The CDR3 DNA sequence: TGCGCCAGCAGCTTGGGTGGGACCACCTACGAGCAGTACTTC.

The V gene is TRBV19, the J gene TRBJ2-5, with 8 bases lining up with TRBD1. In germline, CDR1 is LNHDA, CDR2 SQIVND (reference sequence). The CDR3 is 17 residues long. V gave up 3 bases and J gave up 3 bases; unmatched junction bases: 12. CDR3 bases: TGTGCCAGTAGTATTTTGTGGACCAAGGACAGGGAAGAGACCCAGTACTTC. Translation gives CASSILWTKDREETQYF.